These T cell receptor beta chains were read from a single sample in a study of blood T cells in healthy people across ages. One entry per CDR3 protein results from TCRdb running MiXCR on the 5' RACE reads. The data show 1.5 million to 2 million distinct CDR3 sequences, roughly two fifths seen once. The sample taken for sequencing was blood. The receptors originated from a human donor in good health. The CDR3 runs from the conserved cysteine through the conserved F or W. D genes are given only for firm matches. Clone sizes are given selectively: once, few, many, or a class where the clone is expanded.

>TRBV6-5|NA|TRBJ2-3|NA
CASSYSLPGANTDTQYF
TGTGCCAGCAGTTACTCCCTTCCGGGGGCAAACACAGATACGCAGTATTTT
>TRBV7-2|NA|TRBJ2-3|few
CASSYGLPTDTQYF
TGTGCCAGCAGCTACGGACTTCCCACAGATACGCAGTATTTT
>TRBV6-2/TRBV6-3|NA|TRBJ2-7|NA
CASSSYNLVYYEQYF
TGTGCCAGCAGTTCCTATAATTTAGTGTACTACGAGCAGTACTTC
>TRBV3-1|TRBD2|TRBJ2-1|NA
CASNQVIGGGNEQFF
TGTGCCAGCAACCAAGTCATCGGGGGGGGTAATGAGCAGTTCTTC
>TRBV15|NA|TRBJ1-4|once
CATSRDGAATNEKLFF
TGTGCCACCAGCAGAGACGGAGCTGCAACTAATGAAAAACTGTTTTTT
>TRBV6-2/TRBV6-3|TRBD1|TRBJ2-3|few
CASSHWGQGETDTQYF
TGTGCCAGCAGTCACTGGGGACAGGGAGAGACAGATACGCAGTATTTT
>TRBV5-1|NA|TRBJ2-3|NA
CASSLVTAESTDTQYF
TGCGCCAGCAGCTTGGTGACAGCCGAGAGCACAGATACGCAGTATTTT
>TRBV9|TRBD1|TRBJ1-4|few
CASSVSGTGGEKLFF
TGTGCCAGCAGCGTATCCGGGACAGGGGGTGAAAAACTGTTTTTT
>TRBV4-3|NA|TRBJ2-5|NA
CASSLFAGQETQYF
TGCGCCAGCAGCCTCTTCGCGGGACAAGAGACCCAGTACTTC
>TRBV6-5|NA|TRBJ1-2|few
CASSSPGGGSGYTF
TGTGCCAGCAGTTCCCCAGGTGGGGGCTCTGGCTACACCTTC
>TRBV19|NA|TRBJ2-1|NA
CASSISSASHNKQFF
TGTGCCAGTAGTATATCTAGCGCTTCACACAATAAGCAGTTCTTC
>TRBV18|NA|TRBJ2-7|many
CASSPQRTSYEQYF
TGTGCCAGCTCACCTCAGCGCACCTCCTACGAGCAGTACTTC
>TRBV12-3/TRBV12-4|NA|TRBJ1-1|NA
CASTKRGAHTEAFF
TGTGCCAGCACCAAAAGGGGGGCCCACACTGAAGCTTTCTTT
>TRBV2|NA|TRBJ1-1|many
CASSLYLNTEAFF
TGTGCCAGCAGTCTCTATTTGAACACTGAAGCTTTCTTT
>TRBV6-2/TRBV6-3|TRBD1|TRBJ2-7|NA
CASSRTGTGKDEQYF
TGTGCCAGCAGTCGTACCGGGACAGGGAAGGACGAGCAGTACTTC
>TRBV4-3|NA|TRBJ2-7|NA
CASSPAWDYSYEQYF
TGCGCCAGCAGCCCCGCATGGGATTATTCCTACGAGCAGTACTTC
>TRBV11-2|TRBD1|TRBJ2-7|NA
CASSTWTGIDEQYF
TGTGCCAGCAGCACCTGGACAGGGATCGACGAGCAGTACTTC
>TRBV5-5|TRBD1|TRBJ1-2|NA
CASSPGQDGVSGYTF
TGTGCCAGCAGCCCCGGACAGGATGGGGTATCTGGCTACACCTTC
>TRBV11-1|TRBD2|TRBJ2-1|NA
CASSWLAGAAYNEQFF
TGTGCCAGCAGCTGGTTAGCGGGGGCCGCCTACAATGAGCAGTTCTTC
>TRBV2|NA|TRBJ2-5|NA
CASREAIRETQYF
TGTGCCAGCAGGGAAGCGATTAGGGAGACCCAGTACTTC
>TRBV20-1|NA|TRBJ1-5|few
CSASRRGRQPQHF
TGCAGTGCTAGCCGTAGGGGTAGGCAGCCCCAGCATTTT
>TRBV18|NA|TRBJ1-5|few
CASSPTRSNQPQHF
TGTGCCAGCTCACCCACCCGGAGCAATCAGCCCCAGCATTTT
>TRBV28|TRBD1|TRBJ2-1|NA
CVSRDHRGQGTYEQFF
TGTGTCAGCAGAGACCATAGGGGACAGGGGACCTATGAGCAGTTCTTC
>TRBV12-3/TRBV12-4|TRBD1|TRBJ1-2|few
CASSLRGTEFYGYTF
TGTGCCAGCAGTTTAAGGGGGACAGAATTCTATGGCTACACCTTC
>TRBV15|NA|TRBJ2-7|NA
CATSKGYYEQYF
TGTGCCACCAGCAAGGGCTATTACGAGCAGTACTTC
>TRBV28|NA|TRBJ1-1|NA
CASSPLPGPLTEAFF
TGTGCCAGCAGTCCATTGCCGGGGCCCCTAACTGAAGCTTTCTTT
>TRBV29-1|NA|TRBJ2-4|NA
CSVAQFKGLEQYF
TGCAGCGTTGCCCAGTTTAAAGGTCTGGAGCAGTACTTC
>TRBV6-6|NA|TRBJ2-1|NA
CASSYSVNGSEQFF
TGTGCCAGCAGTTACTCGGTCAATGGCAGTGAGCAGTTCTTC
>TRBV7-3|NA|TRBJ2-7|NA
CANSLSVIRRGGLLNNEQYF
TGTGCCAACAGCTTAAGTGTTATTAGGCGTGGGGGGCTCCTCAACAATGAGCAGTACTTC
>TRBV13|NA|TRBJ1-1|NA
CASSVTRGETEAFF
TGTGCCAGCAGCGTCACAAGAGGAGAAACTGAAGCTTTCTTT
>TRBV7-2|NA|TRBJ2-3|few
CASSLASLSGGSTDTQYF
TGTGCCAGCAGCTTAGCGTCCCTATCTGGGGGAAGCACAGATACGCAGTATTTT
>TRBV5-1|NA|TRBJ2-1|few
CASRATGFKHHEQFF
TGCGCCAGCAGGGCCACGGGTTTCAAACACCATGAGCAGTTCTTC
>TRBV20-1|NA|TRBJ1-1|NA
CSGPLGRSTEAFF
TGCAGTGGGCCGTTGGGGAGGAGCACTGAAGCTTTCTTT
>TRBV7-2|NA|TRBJ2-5|few
CASSLQVDQETQYF
TGTGCCAGCAGCCTACAGGTGGACCAAGAGACCCAGTACTTC
>TRBV9|NA|TRBJ2-1|NA
CASSVGGGVGSYNEQFF
TGCGCCAGCAGCGTAGGGGGAGGGGTAGGCTCCTACAATGAGCAGTTCTTC
>TRBV27|NA|TRBJ1-5|NA
CASSIKTEVQNSNQPQHF
TGTGCCAGCAGTATTAAGACAGAAGTGCAAAATAGCAATCAGCCCCAGCATTTT
>TRBV20-1|TRBD1|TRBJ1-2|few
CSARTGEKGYTF
TGCAGTGCCCGGACAGGGGAGAAGGGCTACACCTTC
>TRBV4-1|TRBD1|TRBJ2-7|few
CASSHHLSGQTLYEQYF
TGCGCCAGCAGCCACCACCTTTCGGGACAGACCCTCTACGAGCAGTACTTC
>TRBV12-3/TRBV12-4|NA|TRBJ2-7|NA
CASSSLNDGTYEQYF
TGTGCCAGCAGCTCGTTGAACGACGGCACATACGAGCAGTACTTC
>TRBV7-2|NA|TRBJ1-5|few
CASSLQGWSNQPQHF
TGTGCCAGCAGCCTACAGGGATGGAGCAATCAGCCCCAGCATTTT
>TRBV11-2|TRBD2|TRBJ2-4|NA
CASSNMWLAGKSKNIQYF
TGTGCCAGCAGCAATATGTGGCTAGCGGGGAAGTCCAAAAACATTCAGTACTTC
>TRBV29-1|NA|TRBJ2-4|few
CSPKVRVAKNIQYF
TGCAGCCCCAAAGTAAGGGTAGCCAAAAACATTCAGTACTTC